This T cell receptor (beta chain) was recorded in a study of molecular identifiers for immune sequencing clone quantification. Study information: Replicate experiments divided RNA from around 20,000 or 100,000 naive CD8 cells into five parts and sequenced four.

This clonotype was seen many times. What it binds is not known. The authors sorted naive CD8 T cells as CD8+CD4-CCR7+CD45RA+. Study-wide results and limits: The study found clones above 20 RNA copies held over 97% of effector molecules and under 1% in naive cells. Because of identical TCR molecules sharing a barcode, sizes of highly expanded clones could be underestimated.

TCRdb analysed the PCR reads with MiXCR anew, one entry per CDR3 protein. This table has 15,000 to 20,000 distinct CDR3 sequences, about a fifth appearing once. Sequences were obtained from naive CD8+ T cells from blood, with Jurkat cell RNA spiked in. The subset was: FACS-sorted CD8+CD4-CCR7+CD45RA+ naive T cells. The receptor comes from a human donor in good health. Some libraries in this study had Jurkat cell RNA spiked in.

The CDR3 DNA follows: TGTGCCAGCAGTTGGGGGGCTAGTACGGCCAAAAACATTCAGTACTTC. It codes for CASSWGASTAKNIQYF. This rearrangement joins TRBV27 to TRBJ2-4; D may correspond to TRBD1 or TRBD2 (6 bases each). Germline values: CDR1 MNHEY, CDR2 SMNVEV (reference sequence). This CDR3 has 16 residues. Trimming stripped 4 bases from V and 1 base from J, with 14 bases between.